This T cell receptor (beta chain) stems from a study of T cell repertoires in cytomegalovirus infection. TCRdb analysed the reads with MiXCR anew, one entry per CDR3 protein. This sample yields about a million distinct CDR3 sequences, of which roughly a third are seen a single time; roughly 13% belongs to the top ten. CDR3 length equals 16 residues. Germline V gene sequence: CDR1 SGHTA, CDR2 FQGNSA. V was pared by 2 bases and J by 5 bases, with 18 bases between. There are many counts of this clonotype. The antigen is undetermined. Study-wide results and caveats: Individuals carrying CMV plus the relevant HLA were identified by cumulative frequency of public TCR beta families. It was HLA-C-restricted CMV-specific TCR beta clonotypes that dominated the response ex vivo.

This chain joins TRBV7-2 and TRBJ1-1; D might be TRBD1 (6 bases). This TCR was recovered from a human donor in good health (CMV status not recorded). Some clones in this sample may be carry-over from other donors' samples. The sequenced sample was cultured CD8+ T cells from PBMCs, obtained from culture after CMV antigen stimulation. The CDR3 loop is CASSLPQGGGGTEAFF. CDR3 bases: TGTGCCAGCAGCTTACCACAGGGTGGGGGGGGGACTGAAGCTTTCTTT. Using reference TRBV7-2 and TRBJ1-1 for the parts outside the CDR3, the full variable domain is GAGVSQSPSNKVTEKGKDVELRCDPISGHTALYWYRQSLGQGLEFLIYFQGNSAPDKSGLPSDRFSAERTGGSVSTLTIQRTQQEDSAVYLCASSLPQGGGGTEAFFGQGTRLTVV.